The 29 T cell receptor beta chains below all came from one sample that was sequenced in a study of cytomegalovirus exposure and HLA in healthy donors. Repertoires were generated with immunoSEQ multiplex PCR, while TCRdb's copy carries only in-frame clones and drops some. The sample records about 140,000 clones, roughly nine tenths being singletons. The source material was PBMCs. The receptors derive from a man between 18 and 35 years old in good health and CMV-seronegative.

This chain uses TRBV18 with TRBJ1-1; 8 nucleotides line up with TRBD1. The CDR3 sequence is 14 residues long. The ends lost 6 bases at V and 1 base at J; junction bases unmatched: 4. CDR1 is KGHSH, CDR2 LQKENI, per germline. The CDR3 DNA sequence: TGTGCCAGCTCGCCCGACAGGGGGAACACTGAAGCTTTCTTT. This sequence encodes CASSPDRGNTEAFF.

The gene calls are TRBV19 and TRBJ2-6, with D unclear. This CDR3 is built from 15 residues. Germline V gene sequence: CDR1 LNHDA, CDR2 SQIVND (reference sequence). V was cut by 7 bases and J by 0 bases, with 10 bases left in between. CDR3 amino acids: CASTLVRSGANVLTF. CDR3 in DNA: TGTGCCAGTACCCTTGTTCGCTCTGGGGCCAACGTCCTGACTTTC.

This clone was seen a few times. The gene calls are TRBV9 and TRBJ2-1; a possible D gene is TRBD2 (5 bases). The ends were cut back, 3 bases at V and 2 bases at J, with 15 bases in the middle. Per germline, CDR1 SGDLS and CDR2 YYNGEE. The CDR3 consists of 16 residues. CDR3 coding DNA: TGTGCCAGCAGCGCCCTTTCCAGCGGAGCCTACAATGAGCAGTTCTTC. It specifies CASSALSSGAYNEQFF.

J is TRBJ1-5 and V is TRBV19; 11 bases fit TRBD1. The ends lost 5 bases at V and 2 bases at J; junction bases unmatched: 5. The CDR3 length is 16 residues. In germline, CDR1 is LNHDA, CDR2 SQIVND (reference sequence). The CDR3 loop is CASSLDRGLGNQPQHF. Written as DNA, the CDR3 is TGTGCCAGTAGTTTGGACAGGGGGCTTGGCAATCAGCCCCAGCATTTT.

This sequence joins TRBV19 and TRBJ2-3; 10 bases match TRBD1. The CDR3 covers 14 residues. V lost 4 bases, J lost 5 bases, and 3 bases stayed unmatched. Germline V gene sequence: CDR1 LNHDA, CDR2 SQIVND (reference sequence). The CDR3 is CASSTTGGRDTQYF. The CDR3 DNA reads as TGTGCCAGTAGTACGACAGGGGGCAGAGATACGCAGTATTTT.

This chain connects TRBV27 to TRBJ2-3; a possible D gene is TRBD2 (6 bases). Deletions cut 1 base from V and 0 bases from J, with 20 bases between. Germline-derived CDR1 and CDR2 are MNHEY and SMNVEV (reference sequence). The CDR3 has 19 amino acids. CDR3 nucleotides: TGTGCCAGCAGTTTATACCCCGAGCGTTTGGGGACTAGCACAGATACGCAGTATTTT. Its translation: CASSLYPERLGTSTDTQYF.

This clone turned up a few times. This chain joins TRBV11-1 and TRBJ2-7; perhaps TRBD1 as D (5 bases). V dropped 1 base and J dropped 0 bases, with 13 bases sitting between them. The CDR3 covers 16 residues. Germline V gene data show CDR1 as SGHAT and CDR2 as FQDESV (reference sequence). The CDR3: CASSLGGRASSYEQYF. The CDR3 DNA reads TGTGCCAGCAGCTTAGGCGGCAGGGCGAGCTCCTACGAGCAGTACTTC.

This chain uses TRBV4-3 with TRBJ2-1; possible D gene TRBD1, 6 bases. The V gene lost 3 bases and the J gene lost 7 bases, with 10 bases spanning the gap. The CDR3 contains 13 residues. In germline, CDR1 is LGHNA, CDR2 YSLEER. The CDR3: CASSHYRVNEQFF. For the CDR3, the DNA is TGCGCCAGCAGCCACTACAGGGTGAATGAGCAGTTCTTC.

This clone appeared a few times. The chain's CDR3 is CASSPTYEQYF. DNA of the CDR3: TGTGCCAGCAGTCCTACCTACGAGCAGTACTTC. The J gene is TRBJ2-7, the V gene TRBV2; D is undetermined. The CDR3 is 11 residues long. CDR1 SNHLY and CDR2 FYNNEI come from the germline V gene. V dropped 5 bases and J dropped 2 bases, with 4 bases sitting between them. Based on the CDR3 plus reference TRBV2 and TRBJ2-7, the full variable domain is EPEVTQTPSHQVTQMGQEVILRCVPISNHLYFYWYRQILGQKVEFLVSFYNNEISEKSEIFDDQFSVERPDGSNFTLKIRSTKLEDSAMYFCASSPTYEQYFGPGTRLTVT.

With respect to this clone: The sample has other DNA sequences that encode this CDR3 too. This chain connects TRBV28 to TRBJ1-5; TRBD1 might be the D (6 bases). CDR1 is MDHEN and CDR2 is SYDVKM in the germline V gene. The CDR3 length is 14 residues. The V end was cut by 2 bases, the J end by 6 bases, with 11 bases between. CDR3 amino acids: CASSLGQGRQPQHF. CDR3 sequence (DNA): TGTGCCAGCAGTTTAGGGCAGGGGCGTCAGCCCCAGCATTTT.

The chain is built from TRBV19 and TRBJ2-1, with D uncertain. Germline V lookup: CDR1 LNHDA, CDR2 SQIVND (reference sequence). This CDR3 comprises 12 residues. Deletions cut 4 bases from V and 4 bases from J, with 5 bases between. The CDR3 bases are TGTGCCAGTAGTAGGGCATACAATGAGCAGTTCTTC. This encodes CASSRAYNEQFF.

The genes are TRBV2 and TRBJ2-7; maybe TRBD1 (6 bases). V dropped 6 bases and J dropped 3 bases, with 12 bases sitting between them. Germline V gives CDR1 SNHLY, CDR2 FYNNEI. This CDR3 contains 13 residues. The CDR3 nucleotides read TGTGCCAGCAGAAACCAACAGGGCTACGAGCAGTACTTC. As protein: CASRNQQGYEQYF.

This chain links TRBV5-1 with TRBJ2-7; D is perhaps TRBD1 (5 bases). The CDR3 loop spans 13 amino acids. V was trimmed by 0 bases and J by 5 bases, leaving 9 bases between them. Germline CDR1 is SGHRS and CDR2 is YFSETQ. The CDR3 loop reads CASSLDGRDEQYF. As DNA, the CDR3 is TGCGCCAGCAGCTTGGATGGCAGGGACGAGCAGTACTTC.

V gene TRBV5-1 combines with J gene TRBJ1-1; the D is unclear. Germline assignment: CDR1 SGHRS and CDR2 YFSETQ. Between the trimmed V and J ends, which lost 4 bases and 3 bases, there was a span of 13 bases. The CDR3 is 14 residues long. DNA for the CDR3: TGCGCCAGCAGCGTAGGGAGTTTGGACACTGAAGCTTTCTTT. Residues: CASSVGSLDTEAFF.

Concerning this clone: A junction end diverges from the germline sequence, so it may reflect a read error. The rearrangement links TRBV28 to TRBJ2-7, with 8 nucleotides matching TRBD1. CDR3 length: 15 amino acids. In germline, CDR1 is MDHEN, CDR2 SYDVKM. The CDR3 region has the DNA TGTGCCAGCAGTTTTCGAGACAGGGGATATGGGGGCCAGAACTTC. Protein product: CASSFRDRGYGGQNF.

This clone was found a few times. The CDR3, as DNA: TGTGCCAGCAGTTTAGGGTGGGGAGGGCAGCCCCAGCATTTT. Encoded protein: CASSLGWGGQPQHF. J is TRBJ1-5 and V is TRBV27; D unresolved. V lost 2 bases and J 7 bases, leaving 12 bases between the germline ends. This CDR3 spans 14 amino acids. Looked up from germline, CDR1 is MNHEY and CDR2 is SMNVEV (reference sequence).

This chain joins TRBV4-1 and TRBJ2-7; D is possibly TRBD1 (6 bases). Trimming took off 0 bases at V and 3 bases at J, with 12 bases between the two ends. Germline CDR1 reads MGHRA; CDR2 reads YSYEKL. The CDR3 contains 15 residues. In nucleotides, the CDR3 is TGCGCCAGCAGCCAAGATGTCAGGGGTTACTACGAGCAGTACTTC. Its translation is CASSQDVRGYYEQYF.

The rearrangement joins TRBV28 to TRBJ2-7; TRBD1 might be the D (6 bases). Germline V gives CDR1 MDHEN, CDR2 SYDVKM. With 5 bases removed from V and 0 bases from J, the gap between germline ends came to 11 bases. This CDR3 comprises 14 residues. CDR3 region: CASSGRGGSYEQYF. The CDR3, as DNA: TGTGCCAGCAGTGGCAGGGGCGGCTCCTACGAGCAGTACTTC.

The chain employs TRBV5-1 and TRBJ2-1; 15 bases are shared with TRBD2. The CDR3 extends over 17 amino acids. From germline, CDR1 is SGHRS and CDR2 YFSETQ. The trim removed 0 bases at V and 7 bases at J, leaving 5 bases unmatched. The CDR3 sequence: CASSLGYGTSGGNEQFF. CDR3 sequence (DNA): TGCGCCAGCAGCTTGGGCTATGGGACTAGCGGGGGGAATGAGCAGTTCTTC. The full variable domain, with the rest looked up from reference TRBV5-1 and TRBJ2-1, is KAGVTQTPRYLIKTRGQQVTLSCSPISGHRSVSWYQQTPGQGLQFLFEYFSETQRNKGNFPGRFSGRQFSNSRSEMNVSTLELGDSALYLCASSLGYGTSGGNEQFFGPGTRLTVL.

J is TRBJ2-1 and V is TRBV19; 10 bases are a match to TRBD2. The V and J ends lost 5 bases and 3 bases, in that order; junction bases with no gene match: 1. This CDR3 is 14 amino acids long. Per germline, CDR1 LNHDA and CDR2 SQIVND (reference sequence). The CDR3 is CASSRTSGYNEQFF. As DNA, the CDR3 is TGTGCCAGTAGTCGGACTAGCGGCTACAATGAGCAGTTCTTC.

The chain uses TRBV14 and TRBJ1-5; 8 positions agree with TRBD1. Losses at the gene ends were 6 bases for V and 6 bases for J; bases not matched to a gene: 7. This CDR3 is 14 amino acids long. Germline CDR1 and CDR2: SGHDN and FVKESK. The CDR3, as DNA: TGTGCCAGCAGACCGGACAGGGCTTGTCAGCCCCAGCATTTT. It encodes CASRPDRACQPQHF.

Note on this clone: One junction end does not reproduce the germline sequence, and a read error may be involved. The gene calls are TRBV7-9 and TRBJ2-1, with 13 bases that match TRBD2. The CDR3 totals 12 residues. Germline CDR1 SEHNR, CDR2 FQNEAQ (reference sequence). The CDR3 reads CASSSSGTSGVF. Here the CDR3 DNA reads TGTGCCAGCAGCTCCTCCGGGACTAGCGGGGTCTTC.

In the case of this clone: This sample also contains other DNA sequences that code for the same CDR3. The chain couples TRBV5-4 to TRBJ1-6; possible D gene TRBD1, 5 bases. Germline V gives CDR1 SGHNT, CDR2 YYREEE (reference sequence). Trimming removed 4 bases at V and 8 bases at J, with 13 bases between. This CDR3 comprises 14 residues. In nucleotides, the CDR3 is TGTGCCAGCAGCCCCCGGGACTGGGATTCACCCCTCCACTTT. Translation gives CASSPRDWDSPLHF.

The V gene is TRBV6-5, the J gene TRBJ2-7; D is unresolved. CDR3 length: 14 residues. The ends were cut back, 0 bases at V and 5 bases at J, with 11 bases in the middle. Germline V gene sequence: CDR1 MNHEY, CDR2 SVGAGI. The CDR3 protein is CASSYSGFPNEQYF. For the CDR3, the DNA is TGTGCCAGCAGTTACTCCGGGTTCCCCAACGAGCAGTACTTC.

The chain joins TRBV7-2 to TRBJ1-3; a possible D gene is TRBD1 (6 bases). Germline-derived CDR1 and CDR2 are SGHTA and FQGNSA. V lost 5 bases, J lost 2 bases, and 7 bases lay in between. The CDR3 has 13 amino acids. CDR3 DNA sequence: TGTGCCAGCAGCCGGACAGCTGGAAACACCATATATTTT. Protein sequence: CASSRTAGNTIYF. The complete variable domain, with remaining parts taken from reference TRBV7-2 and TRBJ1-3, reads GAGVSQSPSNKVTEKGKDVELRCDPISGHTALYWYRQSLGQGLEFLIYFQGNSAPDKSGLPSDRFSAERTGGSVSTLTIQRTQQEDSAVYLCASSRTAGNTIYFGEGSWLTVV.

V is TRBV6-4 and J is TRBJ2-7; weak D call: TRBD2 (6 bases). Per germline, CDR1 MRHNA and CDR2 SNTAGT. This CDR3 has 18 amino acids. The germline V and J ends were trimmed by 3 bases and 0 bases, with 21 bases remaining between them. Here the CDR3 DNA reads TGTGCCAGCAGTGAACGCCATCCAGCGGTGGGGGGCTCCTACGAGCAGTACTTC. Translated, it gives CASSERHPAVGGSYEQYF.

The CDR3 bases are TGTGCCAGCAGCTCTGGGACACTGAACACCGGGGAGCTGTTTTTT. It is translated as CASSSGTLNTGELFF. This chain links TRBV5-4 with TRBJ2-2, with D possibly being TRBD1 (6 bases). The CDR3 is made up of 15 amino acids. V dropped 3 bases and J dropped 1 base, with 10 bases sitting between them. Germline V lookup: CDR1 SGHNT, CDR2 YYREEE (reference sequence).

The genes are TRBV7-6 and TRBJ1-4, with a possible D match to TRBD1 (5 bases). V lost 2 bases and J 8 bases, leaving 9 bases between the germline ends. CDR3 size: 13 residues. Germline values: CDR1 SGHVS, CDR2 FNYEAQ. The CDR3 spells CASSLPGREKLFF. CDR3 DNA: TGTGCCAGCAGCTTACCAGGGAGGGAAAAACTGTTTTTT.

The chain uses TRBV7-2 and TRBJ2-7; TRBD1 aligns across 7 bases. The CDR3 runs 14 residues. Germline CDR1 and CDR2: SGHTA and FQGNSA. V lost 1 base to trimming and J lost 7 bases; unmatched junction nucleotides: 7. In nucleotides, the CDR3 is TGTGCCAGCAGCTTAGACAGGGGATTACGGGAGCAGTACTTC. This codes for CASSLDRGLREQYF.